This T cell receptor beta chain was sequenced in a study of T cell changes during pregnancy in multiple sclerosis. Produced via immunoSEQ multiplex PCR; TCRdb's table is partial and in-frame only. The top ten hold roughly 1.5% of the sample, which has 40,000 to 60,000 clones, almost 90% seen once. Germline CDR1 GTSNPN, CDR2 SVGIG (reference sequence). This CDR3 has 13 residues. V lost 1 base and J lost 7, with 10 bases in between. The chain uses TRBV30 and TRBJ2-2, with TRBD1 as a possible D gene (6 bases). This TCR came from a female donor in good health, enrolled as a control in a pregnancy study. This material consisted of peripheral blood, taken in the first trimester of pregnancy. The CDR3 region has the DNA TGTGCCTGGAGTGAACAGGGCATCGGGGAGCTGTTTTTT. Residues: CAWSEQGIGELFF.